A single sample is the source of the 13 T cell receptor beta chains below, sequenced in a study of metastatic and nonmetastatic thyroid tumors. Every patient underwent thyroid surgery untreated. MiXCR re-clonotyped the PCR reads for TCRdb. The repertoire consists of about 45,000 clones, with less than 4.5% occurring once and the leading ten covering roughly 9.8%. Sequences were obtained from blood. Receptor source: a female donor with papillary thyroid cancer or a benign thyroid nodule (not recorded which). Some clones in this sample may be carry-over from other donors' samples.

In its sample, this clone was seen many times. The chain recombines TRBV6-4 with TRBJ2-2, with D uncertain. The CDR3 has 13 residues. Trimming removed 0 bases from V and 4 bases from J, with 3 bases in between. The germline V gene encodes CDR1 MRHNA and CDR2 SNTAGT. The CDR3 DNA follows: TGTGCCAGCAGTGACTCGTTCACCGGGGAGCTGTTTTTT. Translating it yields CASSDSFTGELFF.

Of note for this clone: Being one base from a much bigger clone, this may be a read error. The rearrangement links TRBV6-1 to TRBJ1-6; no clear D. CDR1 is MNHNS and CDR2 is SASEGT in the germline V gene. This CDR3 is built from 15 residues. The CDR3, as DNA: TGTGCCCGCAGTCCTGGTCAAGTGGAGAATTCACCCCTCCACTTT. It encodes CARSPGQVENSPLHF.

This clone was counted at least ten times. The gene calls are TRBV2 and TRBJ1-4, with 8 nucleotides matching TRBD1. The CDR3 sequence is 14 residues long. CDR1 SNHLY and CDR2 FYNNEI come from the germline V gene. The V segment lost 7 bases and the J segment 5 bases; nucleotides outside the gene matches: 6. The CDR3 spells CASNTGGWNEKLFF. The CDR3 nucleotides are TGTGCCAGCAACACAGGGGGATGGAATGAAAAACTGTTTTTT.

This clone appeared a single time. The CDR3 does not end in the conserved phenylalanine or tryptophan, so this is likely a read error. The chain recombines TRBV20-1 with TRBJ2-5; the D gene is possibly TRBD1 (5 bases). Trimming took off 6 bases at V and 3 bases at J, with 23 bases between the two ends. Germline CDR1 DFQATT, CDR2 SNEGSKA (reference sequence). The CDR3 has 16 residues. CDR3: CSARAPIWGQKETQYS. In DNA, the CDR3 is TGCAGTGCCCGCGCCCCCATTTGGGGCCAGAAAGAGACCCAGTACTCC.

Ten or more counts support this clone. This rearrangement joins TRBV27 to TRBJ2-4, with D tentatively TRBD2 (5 bases). Per the germline V gene, CDR1 is MNHEY and CDR2 is SMNVEV (reference sequence). This CDR3 has 15 residues. Trimming cost V 8 bases and J 2 bases, with 16 bases left between them. Here the CDR3 reads CASRAAGSSKNIQYF. CDR3 bases: TGTGCCAGCCGAGCCGCGGGCTCCTCCAAAAACATTCAGTACTTC.

This clone was seen ten or more times. The chain combines TRBV5-6 with TRBJ1-2; 11 positions match TRBD1. The CDR3 spans 16 residues. With 4 bases clipped from V and 8 bases from J, the junction kept 13 bases outside the gene matches. Germline V gene data show CDR1 as SGHDT and CDR2 as YYEEEE. The CDR3 DNA is TGTGCCAGCAGCCTTCCCAACACGGGACAGGGGGACGGCTACACCTTC. Its translation is CASSLPNTGQGDGYTF.

This clone counts as medium-sized. The chain is built from TRBV6-1 and TRBJ2-3, with 9 bases that match TRBD2. V was pared by 6 bases and J by 3 bases, with 7 bases of the junction left unmatched. CDR1 and CDR2 (germline): MNHNS, SASEGT. This CDR3 has 15 residues. This chain's CDR3 is CASSYRTSETDTQYF. CDR3 nucleotide sequence: TGTGCCAGCAGCTACCGGACTAGCGAAACAGATACGCAGTATTTT.

This chain joins TRBV19 and TRBJ1-4; 12 bases map to TRBD1. V was pared by 5 bases and J by 7 bases, with 11 bases of the junction left unmatched. This CDR3 is built from 17 residues. Germline assignment: CDR1 LNHDA and CDR2 SQIVND (reference sequence). CDR3 bases: TGTGCCAGTAGTGCCGGGACAGGGGGCTCATATGGTGAAAAACTGTTTTTT. Encoded protein: CASSAGTGGSYGEKLFF.

Comments on this clone: This may be a read error: a much more frequent sequence differs by one nucleotide. CDR3 in amino acids: CASSHLRQDEAFF. The DNA of the CDR3 is TGTGCCAGCAGCCACCTTCGACAGGATGAAGCTTTCTTT. The rearrangement uses TRBV14 and TRBJ1-1; perhaps TRBD1 as D (6 bases). The CDR3 runs 13 residues. CDR1 and CDR2 (germline): SGHDN, FVKESK. V lost 3 bases and J 7 bases, leaving 12 bases between the germline ends.

At least ten counts were recorded for this clone. The chain carries TRBV20-1 and TRBJ2-7; TRBD2 matches 10 bases. With 0 bases clipped from V and 2 bases from J, the junction kept 4 bases outside the gene matches. Germline lookup yields CDR1 DFQATT and CDR2 SNEGSKA (reference sequence). CDR3 length: 15 amino acids. CDR3 DNA: TGCAGTGCTAGAGAGCTAGCGGGAGATGCCTACGAGCAGTACTTC. Translation gives CSARELAGDAYEQYF.

This clone has at least ten counts. The chain links TRBV19 to TRBJ2-5, with D perhaps assigned TRBD1 or TRBD2 (5 bases each). Trimming took off 7 bases at V and 1 base at J, with 13 bases between the two ends. The CDR3 is 14 amino acids. Germline lookup yields CDR1 LNHDA and CDR2 SQIVND (reference sequence). The CDR3 coding sequence is TGTGCCAGTACCGAATCCGGGACCCAAGAGACCCAGTACTTC. Translating it yields CASTESGTQETQYF.

This clone was observed many times. V and J are TRBV7-6 and TRBJ2-7, with D perhaps given as TRBD1 or TRBD2 (7 bases each). The germline gives CDR1 SGHVS, CDR2 FNYEAQ. Trimming took 1 base from V and 0 from J, leaving 19 bases between them. CDR3 size: 18 residues. The CDR3 DNA reads TGTGCCAGCAGCTTAGTAGTCAGGGGGGGGGCCAGCTCCTACGAGCAGTACTTC. It codes for CASSLVVRGGASSYEQYF.

There are many counts of this clone. This sequence joins TRBV20-1 and TRBJ2-1, with D possibly being TRBD2 (6 bases). CDR1 and CDR2 (germline): DFQATT, SNEGSKA (reference sequence). V lost 3 bases, J lost 2 bases, and 11 bases lay in between. This CDR3 spans 14 amino acids. CDR3 in amino acids: CSASGGITYNEQFF. The CDR3 DNA reads as TGCAGTGCTAGCGGCGGGATTACCTACAATGAGCAGTTCTTC.